This is a list of T cell receptor beta chains from one sample in a study of blood T cells in healthy people across ages. In TCRdb, the 5' RACE reads were re-called with MiXCR into one record per CDR3 protein. The sample lists about 1.4 million distinct CDR3 sequences, around 55% occurring once. The sample was blood. These receptor sequences come from a man aged 18 to 29 in good health. Each CDR3 is given with its conserved first and last residue. The D gene is left open where the match is weak. Part of the rows lack a size; the others show once, few, many or a class for expanded clones.

D: TRBD1
J: TRBJ2-1
V: TRBV7-8
size: .
CDR3: CASTRTGYNEQFF
DNA: TGTGCCAGCACCCGGACAGGGTACAATGAGCAGTTCTTC

D: TRBD1
J: TRBJ2-4
V: TRBV6-2/TRBV6-3
size: few
CDR3: CASSRQGTPLAKNIQYF
DNA: TGTGCCAGCAGTCGACAGGGGACACCTCTAGCCAAAAACATTCAGTACTTC

D: .
J: TRBJ1-1
V: TRBV4-1
size: .
CDR3: CASSPGPDSLQEAFF
DNA: TGCGCCAGCAGCCCTGGACCCGACAGCCTCCAAGAAGCTTTCTTT

D: TRBD1
J: TRBJ2-3
V: TRBV7-2
size: .
CDR3: CASSLFQDRGQEDTQYF
DNA: TGTGCCAGCAGCTTATTCCAGGACAGGGGGCAGGAAGATACGCAGTATTTT

D: TRBD1
J: TRBJ1-4
V: TRBV27
size: .
CDR3: CASSSTGITEKLFF
DNA: TGTGCCAGCAGCTCGACAGGGATAACCGAAAAACTGTTTTTT

D: .
J: TRBJ2-3
V: TRBV7-2
size: .
CDR3: CASSMLVSDTQYF
DNA: TGTGCCAGCAGCATGCTAGTTTCGGATACGCAGTATTTT

D: .
J: TRBJ2-7
V: TRBV11-2
size: .
CDR3: CASSFQGGLNEQYF
DNA: TGTGCCAGCAGCTTCCAGGGGGGACTAAACGAGCAGTACTTC

D: .
J: TRBJ2-1
V: TRBV29-1
size: few
CDR3: CSVVEGSYNEQFF
DNA: TGCAGCGTTGTTGAGGGCTCCTACAATGAGCAGTTCTTC

D: .
J: TRBJ2-7
V: TRBV10-3
size: .
CDR3: CAISPTGTTYEQYF
DNA: TGTGCCATCAGTCCGACAGGAACAACCTACGAGCAGTACTTC

D: .
J: TRBJ2-7
V: TRBV4-1
size: .
CDR3: CASSQEEAYEQYF
DNA: TGCGCCAGCAGCCAAGAAGAGGCCTACGAGCAGTACTTC

D: .
J: TRBJ1-1
V: TRBV28
size: .
CDR3: CASSRLWGPNTEAFF
DNA: TGTGCCAGCAGCCGCTTATGGGGTCCGAACACTGAAGCTTTCTTT

D: .
J: TRBJ1-2
V: TRBV5-5
size: .
CDR3: CASSLSGSWYGYTF
DNA: TGTGCCAGCAGCTTGTCGGGCAGTTGGTATGGCTACACCTTC

D: TRBD2
J: TRBJ2-2
V: TRBV11-3
size: .
CDR3: CASTPVAGAGELFF
DNA: TGTGCCAGCACCCCCGTAGCGGGGGCCGGGGAGCTGTTTTTT

D: TRBD2
J: TRBJ2-5
V: TRBV6-1
size: .
CDR3: CASRQTSGGLIQETQYF
DNA: TGTGCCAGCAGACAGACTAGCGGGGGGCTGATCCAAGAGACCCAGTACTTC

D: .
J: TRBJ1-2
V: TRBV12-3/TRBV12-4
size: .
CDR3: CASSLGPDPYGYTF
DNA: TGTGCCAGCAGCCTTGGACCGGATCCATATGGCTACACCTTC

D: .
J: TRBJ2-1
V: TRBV29-1
size: .
CDR3: CSVEGQGVGGDKQFF
DNA: TGCAGCGTTGAAGGACAGGGAGTGGGGGGGGATAAGCAGTTCTTC

D: .
J: TRBJ2-7
V: TRBV6-1
size: .
CDR3: CASRLQGDYEQYF
DNA: TGTGCCAGCAGGTTACAGGGAGACTACGAGCAGTACTTC

D: TRBD2
J: TRBJ2-3
V: TRBV20-1
size: .
CDR3: CAGLAGGTQYF
DNA: TGCGCGGGACTAGCGGGAGGTACGCAGTATTTT

D: .
J: TRBJ2-3
V: TRBV9
size: few
CDR3: CASRSGLSTDTQYF
DNA: TGTGCCAGCCGTTCGGGACTGAGCACAGATACGCAGTATTTT

D: TRBD2
J: TRBJ2-3
V: TRBV29-1
size: few
CDR3: CSVEIPAGMGTDTQYF
DNA: TGCAGCGTTGAAATCCCAGCGGGGATGGGCACAGATACGCAGTATTTT

D: .
J: TRBJ2-7
V: TRBV29-1
size: once
CDR3: CSVGVPLDSYEQYF
DNA: TGCAGCGTTGGGGTCCCTTTGGACAGCTACGAGCAGTACTTC

D: TRBD2
J: TRBJ2-7
V: TRBV7-9
size: .
CDR3: CASSLDMGLTYEQYF
DNA: TGTGCCAGCAGCTTAGATATGGGACTAACTTACGAGCAGTACTTC

D: TRBD1
J: TRBJ1-1
V: TRBV4-1
size: .
CDR3: CASSPTTGYDTEAFF
DNA: TGCGCCAGCAGCCCGACGACAGGGTACGACACTGAAGCTTTCTTT

D: TRBD2
J: TRBJ2-1
V: TRBV27
size: .
CDR3: CASRNKAGGRYEQFF
DNA: TGTGCCAGCAGAAACAAAGCGGGAGGGAGGTATGAGCAGTTCTTC

D: .
J: TRBJ2-7
V: TRBV7-2
size: few
CDR3: CASRVRDGYYEQYF
DNA: TGTGCCAGCAGGGTGCGGGACGGGTACTACGAGCAGTACTTC

D: .
J: TRBJ2-4
V: TRBV12-3/TRBV12-4
size: .
CDR3: CASRLGPMTGAIQYF
DNA: TGTGCCAGCAGGCTGGGACCCATGACGGGGGCCATTCAGTACTTC

D: .
J: TRBJ1-5
V: TRBV9
size: .
CDR3: CASSVNGSPNQPQHF
DNA: TGTGCCAGCAGCGTAAATGGCAGTCCCAATCAGCCCCAGCATTTT

D: .
J: TRBJ2-1
V: TRBV10-3
size: .
CDR3: CAISESTEPSYNEQFF
DNA: TGTGCCATCAGTGAGTCGACAGAACCATCCTACAATGAGCAGTTCTTC